One TCR beta chain is described in this entry. The data derive from a study of blood T cell repertoires in COVID-19. Study as a whole: Both acute and convalescent COVID-19 samples were obtained from the United States, Italy and Spain. In each case, the material was cDNA or gDNA derived from T cells, B-cell-depleted T cells, or PBMCs.

In the original processing: How many nucleated cells were present was estimated from reference gene primer amplification. Generated by immunoSEQ multiplex PCR, the TCRdb table keeps only in-frame clones and is missing some. V and J calls and clone size are those listed in that table; D and trimming were worked out from the DNA. Of fewer than 450,000 clones listed, roughly 87% were seen once; the top ten hold roughly 0.94%. CDR1 is MNHEY, CDR2 SMNVEV, per germline (reference sequence). The trim removed 7 bases at V and 4 bases at J, leaving 7 bases unmatched. The CDR3 consists of 15 residues. The sequence derives from a woman aged 25 to 39 who had recovered from COVID-19. The chain uses TRBV27 and TRBJ2-2, with 9 bases aligning to TRBD2. The sample comprised PBMCs or T cells enriched from blood (not recorded which). The CDR3 DNA sequence: TGTGCCAGCACCCCGGGACTAGCACCCACCGGGGAGCTGTTTTTT. Residues: CASTPGLAPTGELFF.